This TCR beta chain appears in the sequencing data of a study of blood T cell repertoires in COVID-19. CDR1 SGHRS and CDR2 YFSETQ come from the germline V gene. CDR3 length equals 15 residues. V shed 0 bases and J shed 0 bases, with 10 bases lying between them. Some clones are missing from TCRdb's copy, which holds only in-frame ones; the method was immunoSEQ multiplex PCR. Here the sample spans over 95,000 clones, 80% to 90% being singletons. The chain employs TRBV5-1 and TRBJ2-7; D is unclear. This sequence was found in a man aged 35 to 55 with acute or convalescent COVID-19. Source material: peripheral blood. The CDR3 reads CASSLDSYSSYEQYF. CDR3 nucleotides: TGCGCCAGCAGCTTGGACAGTTATAGCTCCTACGAGCAGTACTTC.